This TCR delta chain was identified in a study of Vδ1+ human thymocytes. Broader study findings: Thymic TRG and TRD repertoires appeared highly polyclonal. Despite high sort purity, approximately 21% of thymic T cell receptor delta sequences were Vdelta2. Unexpected Vdelta2 sequences could cause misinterpretation of bulk repertoire data.

The V and J ends lost 6 bases and 4 bases, in that order; junction bases with no gene match: 23. CDR3 length equals 21 residues. Germline lookup yields CDR1 TSWWSYY and CDR2 QGS. Between roughly 98% and 99.6% of sorted thymocytes were Vdelta1+. Regarding this clone: Its antigen is undetermined.

RNA was extracted from the cells and then reverse transcribed. Pooled V-gene forward primers with one constant-region reverse primer generated the CDR3 amplicons by multiplex PCR. TCRdb re-analyzed the multiplex PCR reads via CATT. This table holds around 24,000 delta-chain clones, roughly 29% found once. This sequence joins TRDV1 and TRDJ1; 13 positions agree with TRDD3. The sequenced material came from Vdelta1+ gamma-delta thymocytes from the thymus. Subset here: FACS-sorted CD3+ TCRalphabeta- TCRVdelta1+ TCRVdelta2- thymocytes. This receptor was obtained from a boy younger than two who had congenital heart surgery. The CDR3 loop reads CALGLGNYDEDWGIRIDKLIF. The DNA of the CDR3 is TGTGCTCTTGGACTGGGGAACTACGACGAGGACTGGGGGATACGGATCGATAAACTCATCTTT.